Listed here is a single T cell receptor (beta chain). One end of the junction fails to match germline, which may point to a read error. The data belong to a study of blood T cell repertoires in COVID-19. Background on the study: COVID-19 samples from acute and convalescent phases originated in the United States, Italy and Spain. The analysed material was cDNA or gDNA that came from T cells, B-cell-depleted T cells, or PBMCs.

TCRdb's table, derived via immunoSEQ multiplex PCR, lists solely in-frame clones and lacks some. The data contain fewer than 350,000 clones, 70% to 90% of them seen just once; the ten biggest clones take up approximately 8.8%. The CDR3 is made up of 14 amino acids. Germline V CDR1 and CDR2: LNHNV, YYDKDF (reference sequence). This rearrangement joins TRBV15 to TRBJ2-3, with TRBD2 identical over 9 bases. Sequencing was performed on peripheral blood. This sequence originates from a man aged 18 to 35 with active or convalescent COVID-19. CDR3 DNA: TGTGCCACCAGCCGGGGGACTAGCACGGATACGCAGTATTTT. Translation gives CATSRGTSTDTQYF.